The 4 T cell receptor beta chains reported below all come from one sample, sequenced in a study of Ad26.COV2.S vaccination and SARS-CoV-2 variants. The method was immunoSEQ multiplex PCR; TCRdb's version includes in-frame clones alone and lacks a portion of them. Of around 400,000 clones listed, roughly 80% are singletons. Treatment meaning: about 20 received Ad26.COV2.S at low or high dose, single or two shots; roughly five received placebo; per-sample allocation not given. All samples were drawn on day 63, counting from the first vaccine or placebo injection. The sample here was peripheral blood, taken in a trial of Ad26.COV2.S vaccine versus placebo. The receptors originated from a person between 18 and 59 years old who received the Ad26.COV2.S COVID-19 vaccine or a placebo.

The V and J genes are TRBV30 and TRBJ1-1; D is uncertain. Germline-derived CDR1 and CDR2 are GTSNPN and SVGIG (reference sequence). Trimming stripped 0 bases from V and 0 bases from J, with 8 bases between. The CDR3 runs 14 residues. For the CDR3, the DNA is TGTGCCTGGAGTGTCAAGGGCATGAACACTGAAGCTTTCTTT. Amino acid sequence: CAWSVKGMNTEAFF. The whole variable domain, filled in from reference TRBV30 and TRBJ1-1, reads SQTIHQWPATLVQPVGSPLSLECTVEGTSNPNLYWYRQAAGRGLQLLFYSVGIGQISSEVPQNLSASRPQDRQFILSSKKLLLSDSGFYLCAWSVKGMNTEAFFGQGTRLTVV.

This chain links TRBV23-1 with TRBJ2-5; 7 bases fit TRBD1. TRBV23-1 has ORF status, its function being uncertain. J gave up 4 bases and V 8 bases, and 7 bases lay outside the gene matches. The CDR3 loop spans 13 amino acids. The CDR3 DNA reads TGCGCCAGCCACAGGGGTGGGTCAGAGACCCAGTACTTC. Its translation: CASHRGGSETQYF.

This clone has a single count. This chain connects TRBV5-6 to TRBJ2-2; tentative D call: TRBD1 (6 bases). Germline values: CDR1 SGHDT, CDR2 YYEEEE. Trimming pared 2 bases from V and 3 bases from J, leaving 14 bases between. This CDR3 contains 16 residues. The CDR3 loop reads CASSLLGRGDTGELFF. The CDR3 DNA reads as TGTGCCAGCAGCTTACTCGGCAGGGGTGACACCGGGGAGCTGTTTTTT. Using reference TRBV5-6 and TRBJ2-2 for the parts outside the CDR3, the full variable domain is DAGVTQSPTHLIKTRGQQVTLRCSPKSGHDTVSWYQQALGQGPQFIFQYYEEEERQRGNFPDRFSGHQFPNYSSELNVNALLLGDSALYLCASSLLGRGDTGELFFGEGSRLTVL.

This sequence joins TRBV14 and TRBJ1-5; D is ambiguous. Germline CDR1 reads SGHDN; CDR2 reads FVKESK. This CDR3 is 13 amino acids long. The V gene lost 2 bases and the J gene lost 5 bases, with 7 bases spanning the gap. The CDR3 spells CASSQFRDQPQHF. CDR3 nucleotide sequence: TGTGCCAGCAGCCAATTTCGGGATCAGCCCCAGCATTTT.